This T cell receptor beta chain is from a study of blood T cell repertoires in COVID-19. Before they entered the study, exposed participants had met a COVID-19 case within 2 weeks. TCRdb's copy holds only in-frame clones and misses some; the assay was immunoSEQ multiplex PCR. This sample has 350,000 to 400,000 clones, with roughly nine tenths found just once. The table lists this clone with a count of one. V was pared by 5 bases and J by 3 bases, with 14 bases between. Per the germline V gene, CDR1 is LNHDA and CDR2 is SQIVND (reference sequence). The length of the CDR3 is 15 residues. The chain is built from TRBV19 and TRBJ1-5, with a possible D match to TRBD1 (5 bases). The sample was PBMCs or T cells enriched from blood (not recorded which). The sequence was obtained from a woman aged 40-49 years who had been exposed to COVID-19. The DNA for the CDR3 is TGTGCCAGTAGTTCGGCGGGACTGACCAATCAGCCCCAGCATTTT. Protein: CASSSAGLTNQPQHF. Complete variable domain (other parts from reference TRBV19 and TRBJ1-5): DGGITQSPKYLFRKEGQNVTLSCEQNLNHDAMYWYRQDPGQGLRLIYYSQIVNDFQKGDIAEGYSVSREKKESFPLTVTSAQKNPTAFYLCASSSAGLTNQPQHFGDGTRLSIL.